This entry lists 32 T cell receptor beta chains sequenced from one sample in a study of T cell responses to AZD1222 COVID-19 vaccine. TCRdb's copy holds only in-frame clones and misses some; the assay was immunoSEQ multiplex PCR. The table has about 28,000 clones, over 75% seen once. Material: peripheral blood, obtained on day 0 of AZD1222 vaccination. The receptors here all came from an adult in good health.

The rearrangement links TRBV3-1 (or the pseudogene TRBV3-2) to TRBJ2-7; 13 bases are shared with TRBD2. CDR1 is LGHDT and CDR2 is YNNKEL in the germline V gene (reference sequence). The CDR3 length is 16 residues. The V gene end was trimmed by 2 bases and the J gene end by 6 bases; junction bases not matched to a gene: 7. This chain's CDR3 is CASSQRTSGGGGEQYF. The CDR3, as DNA: TGTGCCAGCAGCCAACGGACTAGCGGGGGAGGAGGCGAGCAGTACTTC.

This rearrangement joins TRBV5-4 to TRBJ1-2, with TRBD1 as a possible D gene (5 bases). CDR1 and CDR2 (germline): SGHNT, YYREEE (reference sequence). V lost 4 bases and J 6 bases, leaving 19 bases between the germline ends. The CDR3 runs 15 residues. The CDR3 nucleotides read TGTGCCAGCAGCGTGGGAGGGAAGGGGCTAGATGGCTACACCTTC. Encoded protein: CASSVGGKGLDGYTF.

This chain joins TRBV13 and TRBJ1-5; D remains ambiguous. V lost 0 bases, J lost 5 bases, and 5 bases lay in between. The CDR3 runs to 13 residues. The germline CDR1 and CDR2 sequences are PRHDT and FYEKMQ (reference sequence). The CDR3 DNA sequence: TGTGCCAGCAGCTTAGGACTTTATCAGCCCCAGCATTTT. It yields the protein CASSLGLYQPQHF. Full variable domain (outside the CDR3, taken from reference TRBV13 and TRBJ1-5): AAGVIQSPRHLIKEKRETATLKCYPIPRHDTVYWYQQGPGQDPQFLISFYEKMQSDKGSIPDRFSAQQFSDYHSELNMSSLELGDSALYFCASSLGLYQPQHFGDGTRLSIL.

The V call is TRBV5-6, the J call TRBJ2-7, with 13 bases aligning to TRBD2. Trimming removed 4 bases from V and 7 bases from J; junction bases left unmatched: 8. The germline V gene encodes CDR1 SGHDT and CDR2 YYEEEE. The CDR3 contains 15 residues. The CDR3, as DNA: TGTGCCAGCAGCCGATGGACTAGCGGGAGACGTGAGCAGTACGTC. Amino acid sequence: CASSRWTSGRREQYV.

The rearrangement links TRBV23-1 to TRBJ1-5; D may be TRBD1 (5 bases). TRBV23-1 is an ORF, and what it does is uncertain. CDR3 size: 12 residues. V was trimmed by 4 bases and J by 9 bases, leaving 10 bases between them. The CDR3 region is CASSPKGWPQHF. Here the CDR3 DNA reads TGCGCCAGCAGTCCAAAGGGGTGGCCCCAGCATTTT.

This sequence joins TRBV7-8 and TRBJ2-7; maybe TRBD1 (5 bases). Germline CDR1 reads SGHVS; CDR2 reads FQNEAQ. CDR3 length equals 13 residues. Trimming left V 5 bases short and J 2 bases short, with 10 bases between. For the CDR3, the DNA is TGTGCCAGCAGCCCTCAGGGCACCTACGAGCAGTACGTC. It yields the protein CASSPQGTYEQYV.

This clone has a single count. Written as DNA, the CDR3 is TGTGCCAGCAGCCGTAGGACGGGGGTCCGTGGAAATGAGCAGTTCTTC. It codes for CASSRRTGVRGNEQFF. The J gene is TRBJ2-1, the V gene TRBV11-1, with D possibly being TRBD2 (6 bases). The CDR3 runs to 16 residues. Germline V gene lookup returns CDR1 SGHAT and CDR2 FQDESV (reference sequence). V was clipped by 5 bases and J by 7 bases, with 21 bases between them. Complete variable domain (other parts from reference TRBV11-1 and TRBJ2-1): EAEVAQSPRYKITEKSQAVAFWCDPISGHATLYWYRQILGQGPELLVQFQDESVVDDSQLPKDRFSAERLKGVDSTLKIQPAELGDSAMYLCASSRRTGVRGNEQFFGPGTRLTVL.

V and J are TRBV11-3 and TRBJ2-3, with D perhaps TRBD2 (6 bases). Germline-derived CDR1 and CDR2 are SGHNT and YENEEA. The CDR3 extends over 14 amino acids. V was shortened by 1 base and J by 6 bases, with 11 bases between the two germline ends. CDR3 nucleotides: TGTGCCAGCAGCTTAGCAACTAGCAGCGATACGCAGTATTTT. Translated, it gives CASSLATSSDTQYF.

For this clone: Within the sample, other DNA sequences also encode this same CDR3. The V call is TRBV10-1, the J call TRBJ2-5; tentative D call: TRBD2 (5 bases). The germline V gene has CDR1 WNHNN and CDR2 SYGVQD (reference sequence). The CDR3 extends over 14 amino acids. Between the trimmed V and J ends, which lost 2 bases and 1 base, there was a span of 8 bases. CDR3 bases: TGCGCCAGCAGTGAGAGTGGAGGCCAAGAGACCCAGTACTTC. Encoded protein: CASSESGGQETQYF.

V is TRBV7-2 and J is TRBJ2-5, with TRBD2 matching over 11 bases. Germline V CDR1 and CDR2: SGHTA, FQGNSA. The V segment lost 4 bases and the J segment 4 bases; nucleotides outside the gene matches: 5. This CDR3 region has 15 residues. The CDR3 region is CASSWSGTSGETQYF. As DNA, the CDR3 is TGTGCCAGCAGCTGGTCCGGGACTAGCGGAGAGACCCAGTACTTC.

The genes are TRBV19 and TRBJ2-3, with 9 bases lining up with TRBD1. V trimming: 7 bases; J trimming: 5 bases; junction bases outside the gene matches: 7. Germline V lookup: CDR1 LNHDA, CDR2 SQIVND (reference sequence). This CDR3 is built from 14 residues. CDR3 DNA sequence: TGTGCCAGTAAAAAACAGGACAGGGGAGATACGCAGTATTTT. This gives the protein CASKKQDRGDTQYF.

V gene TRBV5-8 combines with J gene TRBJ2-1; D unresolved. The CDR3 covers 12 residues. The V end lost 6 bases, the J end lost 10 bases, and 14 bases lay between the germline ends. Germline assignment: CDR1 SGHTS and CDR2 YDEGEE. The DNA for the CDR3 is TGTGCCAGCAATAGGGCCGGTCCGGAGCAGTTCTTC. Translated, it gives CASNRAGPEQFF.

The J gene is TRBJ2-2, the V gene TRBV7-2; D remains unclear. Germline V gene lookup returns CDR1 SGHTA and CDR2 FQGNSA. This CDR3 comprises 14 residues. V was trimmed by 1 base and J by 3 bases, leaving 6 bases between them. The CDR3 sequence: CASSLVGHTGELFF. CDR3 DNA sequence: TGTGCCAGCAGCTTAGTGGGTCACACCGGGGAGCTGTTTTTT.

The rearrangement links TRBV4-1 to TRBJ2-1; 16 bases fit TRBD2. The CDR3 runs 20 residues. V dropped 6 bases and J dropped 0; count of bases not matched to a gene: 11. CDR1 is MGHRA, CDR2 YSYEKL, per germline. The CDR3 region is CASSFKPGLAGGVSYNEQFF. DNA for the CDR3: TGCGCCAGCAGTTTCAAACCGGGACTAGCGGGGGGGGTCTCCTACAATGAGCAGTTCTTC.

V is TRBV24-1 and J is TRBJ2-1; 11 bases are a match to TRBD2. V lost 1 base and J lost 4; bases outside the gene matches: 5. Germline values: CDR1 KGHDR, CDR2 SFDVKD. CDR3 length: 17 residues. The CDR3 spells CATSDFGLAGGYNEQFF. The CDR3 DNA reads TGTGCCACCAGTGATTTCGGGCTAGCGGGAGGATACAATGAGCAGTTCTTC.

This clone was recorded only once. The V call is TRBV10-2, the J call TRBJ2-7, with TRBD2 matching over 11 bases. Germline V gene lookup returns CDR1 WSHSY and CDR2 SAAADI. V was pared by 8 bases and J by 5 bases, with 11 bases of the junction left unmatched. CDR3 size: 15 residues. The CDR3 protein is CASGALAGGPDEQYF. The CDR3 DNA reads TGCGCCAGCGGGGCTTTAGCGGGGGGGCCTGACGAGCAGTACTTC.

The CDR3 sequence is CASSVGLAGNTGELFF. CDR3 bases: TGTGCCAGCAGTGTTGGACTAGCGGGGAACACCGGGGAGCTGTTTTTT. The chain joins TRBV6-1 to TRBJ2-2; TRBD2 aligns across 11 bases. The V segment lost 4 bases and the J segment 1 base; nucleotides outside the gene matches: 2. Germline CDR1 is MNHNS and CDR2 is SASEGT. This CDR3 contains 16 residues.

This clone was seen a handful of times. CDR3 bases: TGCAGCCTCTGCCCGGGACAGGGGGCCATCAATCAGCCCCAGCATTTT. It encodes CSLCPGQGAINQPQHF. This rearrangement joins TRBV29-1 to TRBJ1-5; 12 bases map to TRBD1. This CDR3 spans 16 amino acids. With 8 bases clipped from V and 3 bases from J, the junction kept 11 bases outside the gene matches. The germline V gene encodes CDR1 SQVTM and CDR2 ANQGSEA.

The chain employs TRBV27 and TRBJ1-1; no definite D call. With 6 bases removed from V and 1 base from J, the gap between germline ends came to 12 bases. CDR1 is MNHEY, CDR2 SMNVEV, per germline (reference sequence). CDR3 length: 14 residues. CDR3 in amino acids: CASSPGEPNTEAFF. DNA for the CDR3: TGTGCCAGCAGCCCCGGGGAACCGAACACTGAAGCTTTCTTT.

This clone was seen a handful of times. The chain uses TRBV3-1 (or the pseudogene TRBV3-2) and TRBJ1-2; unclear D gene. The CDR3 extends over 17 amino acids. V was trimmed by 1 base and J by 10 bases, leaving 25 bases between them. In germline, CDR1 is LGHDT, CDR2 YNNKEL (reference sequence). The CDR3 is CASSQGSRQAGFSAYTF. For the CDR3, the DNA is TGTGCCAGCAGCCAAGGGTCTCGTCAGGCGGGATTTTCAGCCTACACCTTC.

This clone was observed a single time. This chain uses TRBV28 with TRBJ1-2; D is perhaps TRBD1 (6 bases). CDR3 size: 14 residues. The V and J ends lost 2 bases and 6 bases respectively, with 13 bases between them. The germline gives CDR1 MDHEN, CDR2 SYDVKM. The CDR3, as DNA: TGTGCCAGCAGTTTACCAGGGGCGAATAATGGCTACACCTTC. Amino acids: CASSLPGANNGYTF.

The J gene is TRBJ2-2, the V gene TRBV30; possible D gene TRBD1, 5 bases. The V gene's germline CDR1 is GTSNPN and CDR2 SVGIG (reference sequence). This CDR3 has 12 amino acids. The V gene lost 5 bases and the J gene lost 5 bases, with 9 bases spanning the gap. In DNA, the CDR3 is TGTGCCTGGGTTAAGGGGACCGGGGAGCTGTTTTTT. Translating it yields CAWVKGTGELFF.

The chain couples TRBV7-2 to TRBJ1-5; no clear D. CDR1 is SGHTA and CDR2 is FQGNSA in the germline V gene. Trimming pared 1 base from V and 5 bases from J, leaving 6 bases between. The CDR3 loop spans 13 amino acids. The CDR3 bases are TGTGCCAGCAGCTTAGGCAGGTATCAGCCCCAGCATTTT. Translation: CASSLGRYQPQHF.

V usage is TRBV5-4 and J usage is TRBJ1-3, with a tentative D call TRBD1 (6 bases). V dropped 4 bases and J dropped 0 bases, with 11 bases sitting between them. The CDR3 length is 15 residues. Per the germline V gene, CDR1 is SGHNT and CDR2 is YYREEE (reference sequence). CDR3 DNA: TGTGCCAGCAGCCCGGACAGCGACTCTGGAAACACCATATATTTT. Its protein is CASSPDSDSGNTIYF.

Only a few counts were recorded for this clone. The chain uses TRBV10-3 and TRBJ1-1; possible D gene TRBD1, 5 bases. In germline, CDR1 is ENHRY, CDR2 SYGVKD. V was trimmed by 6 bases and J by 2 bases, leaving 16 bases between them. CDR3 length equals 15 residues. The CDR3 DNA sequence: TGTGCCATCAGCCCCTCACAGGACCTCAACACTGAAGCTTTCTTT. This codes for CAISPSQDLNTEAFF.

V and J are TRBV6-5 and TRBJ1-2; no reliable D call. The CDR3 has 13 residues. Germline V lookup: CDR1 MNHEY, CDR2 SVGAGI. Trimming cost V 5 bases and J 8 bases, with 15 bases left between them. In DNA, the CDR3 is TGTGCCAGCAGTCTAGTAGTAGATGACGGCTACACCTTC. As protein: CASSLVVDDGYTF.

This clone was counted a few times. The chain joins TRBV6-6 to TRBJ2-3, with D perhaps given as TRBD1 or TRBD2 (5 bases each). This CDR3 comprises 13 residues. Germline lookup yields CDR1 MNHNY and CDR2 SVGAGI (reference sequence). V was pared by 2 bases and J by 8 bases, with 11 bases between. The CDR3 sequence is CASSYGGTGTQYF. As DNA, the CDR3 is TGTGCCAGCAGTTACGGGGGAACTGGTACGCAGTATTTT.

This clone was picked up a small number of times. The chain recombines TRBV19 with TRBJ1-2; D gene ambiguous. Germline lookup yields CDR1 LNHDA and CDR2 SQIVND (reference sequence). This CDR3 comprises 15 residues. The ends were cut back, 4 bases at V and 4 bases at J, with 16 bases in the middle. CDR3 loop: CASSTQPGGRYGYTF. The CDR3 coding sequence is TGTGCCAGTAGTACCCAGCCGGGAGGTCGCTATGGCTACACCTTC.

This chain uses TRBV18 with TRBJ1-5; D may be TRBD1 (6 bases). CDR3 size: 15 residues. CDR1 is KGHSH, CDR2 LQKENI, per germline. Deletions cut 4 bases from V and 0 bases from J, with 10 bases between. The CDR3 here is CASSRNRDSNQPQHF. CDR3 in DNA: TGTGCCAGCTCACGCAACAGGGATAGCAATCAGCCCCAGCATTTT.

This sequence joins TRBV7-2 and TRBJ1-6; D is uncertain. The ends were cut back, 5 bases at V and 7 bases at J, with 6 bases in the middle. The germline V gene has CDR1 SGHTA and CDR2 FQGNSA. The CDR3 is made up of 12 amino acids. Here the CDR3 reads CASSGKNSPLHF. DNA of the CDR3: TGTGCCAGCAGCGGAAAGAATTCACCCCTCCACTTT.

This clone was picked up one time. The V call is TRBV7-2, the J call TRBJ1-2; TRBD1 matches at 8 bases. The CDR3 is 15 amino acids. V dropped 7 bases and J dropped 6; count of bases not matched to a gene: 13. Germline V gene data show CDR1 as SGHTA and CDR2 as FQGNSA. The CDR3 DNA reads TGTGCCAGCACCTACGAAATGACAGGGGAGAATGGCTACACCTTC. Translating it yields CASTYEMTGENGYTF.

The chain uses TRBV4-1 and TRBJ2-5; 7 bases are shared with TRBD2. Germline CDR1 MGHRA, CDR2 YSYEKL. The V and J ends lost 0 bases and 5 bases, in that order; junction bases with no gene match: 12. The CDR3 loop spans 17 amino acids. The CDR3 spells CASSQDPLAADWETQYF. The DNA of the CDR3 is TGCGCCAGCAGCCAAGATCCCCTAGCGGCTGATTGGGAGACCCAGTACTTC.